This T cell receptor (beta chain) was recovered during a study of shared clonotypes between healthy human individuals. Study in general: Three plates each covered CD4 naive and memory; CD8 naive two, CD8 memory one.

A remark on this clone: Its specificity is unknown.

General study points: Richness estimates generally favored naive over memory subsets.

It was into CD45RA+ naive and CD45RA-negative memory subsets that the CD4+ cells were split. Clones were sequenced by immunoSEQ multiplex PCR, and TCRdb holds only the in-frame ones, with some missing. The table shows about 680,000 clones, with 73% occurring only once. Germline V lookup: CDR1 MDHEN, CDR2 SYDVKM. The V and J ends lost 2 bases and 5 bases respectively, with 13 bases between them. The CDR3 extends over 15 amino acids. The sample consisted of memory CD4+ T cells sorted from blood. The subset: CD45RA-negative fraction. This chain connects TRBV28 to TRBJ2-1; TRBD1 might be the D (6 bases). The clonotype comes from a woman in her twenties or thirties in good health. CDR3 loop: CASSLAGTRDNEQFF. The CDR3 nucleotides are TGTGCCAGCAGTTTAGCCGGGACAAGGGACAATGAGCAGTTCTTC.